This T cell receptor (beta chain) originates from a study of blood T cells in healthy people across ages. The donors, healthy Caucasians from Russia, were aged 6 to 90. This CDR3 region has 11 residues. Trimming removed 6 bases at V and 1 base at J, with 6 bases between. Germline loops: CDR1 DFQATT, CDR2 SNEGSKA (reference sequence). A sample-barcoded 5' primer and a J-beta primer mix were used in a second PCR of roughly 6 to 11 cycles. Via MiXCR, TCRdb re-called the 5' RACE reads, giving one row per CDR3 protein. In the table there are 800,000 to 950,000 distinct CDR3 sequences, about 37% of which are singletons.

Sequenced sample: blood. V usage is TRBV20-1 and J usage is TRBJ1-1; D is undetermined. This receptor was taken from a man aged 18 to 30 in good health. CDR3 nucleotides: TGCAGTGCCCCAGAGAACACTGAAGCTTTCTTT. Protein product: CSAPENTEAFF.